A single sample is the source of the 6 T cell receptor beta chains below, sequenced in a study of blood T cell repertoires in COVID-19. Profiled with immunoSEQ multiplex PCR; TCRdb holds only in-frame clones, not every one. The sample lists a few hundred thousand clones, under 90% seen once, with 11% in the top ten. The sample comprised peripheral blood. These receptors were obtained from a woman aged 25 to 39 with COVID-19, enrolled during active disease.

V usage is TRBV15 and J usage is TRBJ2-1; 15 nucleotides match TRBD2. V lost 4 bases and J lost 5; bases outside the gene matches: 3. Germline V gene data show CDR1 as LNHNV and CDR2 as YYDKDF (reference sequence). The CDR3 covers 16 residues. The chain's CDR3 is CATSMGLAGGDNEQFF. DNA for the CDR3: TGTGCCACCAGCATGGGACTAGCGGGGGGCGACAATGAGCAGTTCTTC.

This sequence joins TRBV27 and TRBJ1-2, with 9 nucleotides matching TRBD1. V shed 4 bases and J 5 bases; nucleotides not matched to a gene: 2. Germline V gene sequence: CDR1 MNHEY, CDR2 SMNVEV (reference sequence). The CDR3 extends over 13 amino acids. CDR3 sequence (DNA): TGTGCCAGCAGTTGGGGGACAGGGTATGGCTACACCTTC. It translates to CASSWGTGYGYTF.

This sequence joins TRBV7-9 and TRBJ2-1; D is perhaps TRBD2 (7 bases). The length of the CDR3 is 16 residues. Trimming removed 1 base from V and 7 bases from J, with 17 bases in between. In germline, CDR1 is SEHNR, CDR2 FQNEAQ (reference sequence). The CDR3 coding sequence is TGTGCCAGCAGCTTAGTTTTCGGGGGGCCCGTGAATGAGCAGTTCTTC. Its translation: CASSLVFGGPVNEQFF.

The J gene is TRBJ2-3, the V gene TRBV5-1; 9 positions match TRBD2. Unmatched junction bases numbered 5, after V lost 4 bases and J lost 5 bases. This CDR3 has 14 amino acids. Germline values: CDR1 SGHRS, CDR2 YFSETQ. This CDR3 reads CASSKGLALDTQYF. CDR3 sequence (DNA): TGCGCCAGCAGCAAAGGACTAGCGCTAGATACGCAGTATTTT.

The chain carries TRBV7-8 and TRBJ1-2; D uncertain. V lost 4 bases to trimming and J lost 2 bases, with 8 bases between them. Germline values: CDR1 SGHVS, CDR2 FQNEAQ. The CDR3 is made up of 13 amino acids. CDR3 sequence: CASSSQSNYGYTF. CDR3 in DNA: TGTGCCAGCAGCTCCCAGTCGAACTATGGCTACACCTTC.

This rearrangement joins TRBV29-1 to TRBJ2-2; TRBD2 matches 13 bases. The V gene end was trimmed by 2 bases and the J gene end by 5 bases; junction bases not matched to a gene: 5. Germline V gene data show CDR1 as SQVTM and CDR2 as ANQGSEA. CDR3 size: 16 residues. The chain's CDR3 is CSVESTSGGRTGELFF. The CDR3 nucleotides read TGCAGCGTTGAATCGACTAGCGGGGGGCGAACCGGGGAGCTGTTTTTT.